This record concerns one TCR beta chain sequence. This clone was counted a single time. Its antigen is still unknown. No much larger clonotype is one base removed from it; base qualities were not supplied. This specimen comes from a study of cytomegalovirus exposure and HLA in healthy donors (dated by TCRdb to 2015 to 2018). Regarding the research as a whole: An earlier analysis of some 600 of the donors reported approximately 300 Gb of sequence data and 117 million unique TCR beta sequences obtained from approximately 180 million T cells. In a later analysis, previously published TCR beta repertoires from 500 to 750 donors were re-analyzed and high-resolution HLA genotyping was added so that TCR occurrence patterns could be studied. To predict cytomegalovirus infection status, the study combined high-throughput TCR immunosequencing, statistical association of individual TCRs with disease status, and machine learning. On average, around 230,000 unique TCR beta nucleotide sequences were sequenced per donor among a few hundred genotyped donors of the cohort, with roughly 18% of those sequences being non-productive. A handful of DR-DQ haplotypes were treated as single units for association and clustering because of strong linkage in the cohort. Roughly 300 gigabases of sequencing data and around 80 million unique TCR sequences made up an early release that covered approximately 620 HLA-typed donors. HLA typing covered class I and class II loci at four-digit resolution. All discovery cohort repertoires had been generated using a single sequencing platform. The number of typed donors differed by locus: about 620-630 for A, B, C, DRB1 and DQB1; 500 to 550 for DQA1; over 600 for DPA1; and 400 to 480 for DPB1. The genetic ancestry cluster associated with self-reported Caucasian donors included 81% of the 398 genotyped donors. The aim of the study was to test whether cataloging public T cell receptors could identify signatures of past pathogen exposure. In addition to the first cohort of 666 subjects, a separate validation cohort of over 90 different subjects was used. To decide whether each TCR beta V gene segment behaved as functional or pseudogenic, an earlier analysis of some 540 of the donors relied on high-throughput TCR beta sequencing. The T cell repertoires of 550 to 850 subjects were profiled by immunosequencing and related to cytomegalovirus serostatus. The later analysis used no new phenotypic data to find candidate immune exposures, relying instead on TCR beta sequences and their occurrence across donors. Donor age, sex, ethnicity and CMV serostatus were collected together with the repertoire data. A later genetic analysis took genome-wide SNP genotypes for 398 of the 666 donors and used that subset as a discovery cohort.

The receptor library was made with the immunoSEQ multiplex PCR assay. The multiplex PCR relied on a mix of 60 forward primers for TCR Vbeta segments and 13 reverse primers for TCR Jbeta segments. A multiplex PCR assay on genomic DNA amplified the CDR3 region of rearranged TCR beta genes. The amplified TCR beta libraries were sequenced on the Illumina HiSeq System as 87-base-pair reads. Per the original workflow: In a later analysis, tens of millions of unique TCR beta chains were counted across the roughly 700 repertoires, and approximately 9.9 million of these chains were shared by at least two donors. A nearest-neighbor algorithm error-corrected the raw reads and collapsed the reads into unique sequences, merging closely related sequences to remove PCR and sequencing errors. Alignment of CDR3 sequences to IMGT reference sequences was used to assign V, D and J gene segments. For a sequence to be retained, at least a six-nucleotide match to both a V gene segment and a J gene segment was required. Rearrangements were called productive when the CDR3 lacked stop codons and stayed in frame with V and J; all others were non-productive. CDR3 was defined according to IMGT convention as the region running from the second conserved V-encoded cysteine to the conserved J-encoded phenylalanine. Sequences without an unambiguous match to a single V gene segment were excluded from the earlier analysis of almost 600 of the donors. An earlier analysis of fewer than 650 of the donors classified V segments as functional when productive rearrangements were above 56.7% and as segregating when the standard deviation between donors was above 5%. To diagnose cytomegalovirus status from the catalog of TCR beta chain sequences, a statistical classification framework was built. A later analysis assigned V and J genes by comparing TCR nucleotide sequences with IMGT/GENE-DB human TR gene sequences. Using the TCRdist pipeline, a later analysis assigned CDR3 sequences along with most-parsimonious VDJ recombination scenarios. In a later analysis, each TCR beta chain was defined by its CDR3 amino acid sequence together with its V-gene family, and reads without a unique V-gene family were excluded. In a later analysis, 450 to 600 highly shared, low-generation-probability nucleotide sequences were removed to address suspected cross-contamination and a sequencing artifact. In a later analysis, a clonal expansion index was calculated for each public chain from normalized within-repertoire ranks of inferred template counts. Generation probabilities in a later analysis came from a VDJ recombination model fitted to out-of-frame rearrangements, and those results were checked against IGoR. A later analysis scored TCR-TCR, TCR-HLA and TCR-CMV co-occurrence with hypergeometric tests, applying a repertoire-size bias correction to TCR pairs. To estimate false discovery rates, a later analysis permuted the HLA or CMV assignments 20 times. A later analysis grouped co-occurring TCRs with DBSCAN, adding TCRdist sequence similarity when clustering within HLA-allele-positive subsets. For co-occurrence clustering, repertoires with fewer than 30,000 or more than 120,000 public chains were excluded, along with roughly 5 repertoires with anomalous nucleotide sharing. Not all clones reach the TCRdb copy of this immuneACCESS table, which keeps in-frame sequences only. Checked studies attribute under half of the gap to unresolved V genes and leave the rest unexplained. V and J calls and clone size are copied from that table; D and trimming were computed from the DNA. This sample has roughly 200,000 clones in its table, and 80% of those were observed once. The top ten clones comprise 0.6% to 0.7% of the sample.

Between the V and J ends, shortened by 6 bases and 3 bases respectively, the junction contains 21 bases. From its cysteine to its phenylalanine, the CDR3 spans 17 amino acids. Solely the CDR3 DNA is kept, with 51 bases framed from the first base. CDR1 SGHVS and CDR2 FQNEAQ were looked up in the germline V gene. The cohort comprised fewer than 750 healthy bone marrow donors. Cohort members were all nominally healthy when sampled, although unrecorded immune exposures were likely present. The donor was CMV seronegative and belonged to the group of around 400 seronegative cohort members. A peripheral blood sample was collected from each donor, and TCR beta sequencing was performed on peripheral blood mononuclear cells. Genomic DNA extraction from the blood cell samples was performed with the Qiagen DNeasy Blood Extraction Kit. General findings and caveats noted by the study authors: A cluster of highly shared sequence variants was judged likely to represent a technical artifact of the sequencing pipeline. In a later analysis, TCR association rates were found to vary across HLA loci, with the most associated TCRs seen for DRB1 alleles and the fewest for HLA-C alleles. Because HLA typing was missing for some donors at each locus, association tests included only the typed subset. A further reported finding was that TCR beta sequences accurately predicted the HLA-A and HLA-B alleles for most subjects in the first cohort. Across donors, most TCR sequences were observed very rarely, whereas some public TCRs were present in many individuals. A later genetic analysis reported fewer N-insertions in productive TCRs among donors in an Asian-associated ancestry cluster than the roughly 700-donor mean. In the study, roughly 160 TCR beta chains were listed as associated with cytomegalovirus. The only immune exposure information available for the cohort was CMV serostatus. Broadly in line with IMGT annotations, most TCR beta V segments showed up in productive rearrangements about 87% or about 30% of the time in an earlier analysis of roughly 590 of the donors. Correlated functional status among segregating V segments might be attributable to linkage disequilibrium, but an unknown experimental factor could not be ruled out. Roughly uniform sequencing depth across donors was assumed in presence/absence analyses, although this assumption may not hold. According to a later analysis, parvovirus B19, influenza, CMV and Epstein-Barr virus appeared linked to several top co-occurrence clusters. The earlier analysis of approximately 590 of the donors excluded some 15 rarely observed V segments, including chromosome 9 orphons, because counts were too low. In a later analysis, most CMV-associated TCR beta chains were found to appear HLA-restricted, with HLA associations seemingly driven largely by CMV exposure. Strong co-occurrence of HLA alleles, especially DR and DQ, made assigning TCR associations to individual alleles difficult. Some IMGT-functional V segments, including TRBV6-2 and TRBV6-3, could not be told apart with the 87-base-pair reads, so those segments were excluded. A few of the identified cytomegalovirus-associated TCR beta chains were confirmed in vitro to be specific for cytomegalovirus antigens. At a false discovery rate of 0.05, a later analysis linked under 20,000 TCR beta sequences to specific HLA alleles. A later analysis found that HLA-associated TCR beta chains were more clonally expanded and had lower generation probabilities than equally common non-associated chains. The classifier was reported to diagnose cytomegalovirus status with high specificity and sensitivity in both the original and validation cohorts. In a later genetic analysis, a missense DCLRE1C variant was associated with V-gene and J-gene trimming of TCR beta chains, and the association was replicated in an independent cohort. The cohort was sequenced for TCR beta chains only, and without alpha or paired-chain data the features that could be detected were limited. The authors suggested that the approach could potentially be extended to other disease states and immunological phenotypes.

The chain was built from TRBV7-8 and TRBJ1-5, with no confidently assigned D gene. The sequencing sample was made of PBMCs. The source of this sequence is a boy aged 5 to 17 in good health and CMV-seronegative. The CDR3 corresponds to CASSREVLTSSNQPQHF. The nucleotides are TGTGCCAGCAGTCGCGAGGTCCTAACCTCCTCCAATCAGCCCCAGCATTTT.